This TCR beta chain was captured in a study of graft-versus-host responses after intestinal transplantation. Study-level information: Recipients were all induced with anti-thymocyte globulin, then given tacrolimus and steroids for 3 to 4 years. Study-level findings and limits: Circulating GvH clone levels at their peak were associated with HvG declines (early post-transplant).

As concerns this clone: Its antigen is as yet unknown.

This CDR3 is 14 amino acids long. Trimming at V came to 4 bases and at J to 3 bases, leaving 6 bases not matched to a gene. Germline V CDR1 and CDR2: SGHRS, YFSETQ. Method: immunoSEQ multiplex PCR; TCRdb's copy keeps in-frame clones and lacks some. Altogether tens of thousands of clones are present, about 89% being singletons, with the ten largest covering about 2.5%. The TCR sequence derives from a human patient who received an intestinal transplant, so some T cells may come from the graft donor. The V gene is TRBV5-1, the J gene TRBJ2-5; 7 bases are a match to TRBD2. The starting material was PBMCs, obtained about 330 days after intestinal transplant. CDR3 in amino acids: CASSPIAGEETQYF. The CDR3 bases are TGCGCCAGCAGCCCGATAGCGGGTGAAGAGACCCAGTACTTC.